These T cell receptor beta chains were read from a single sample in a study of OX40 agonist ivuxolimab in advanced cancers. The protocol was immunoSEQ multiplex PCR, while the TCRdb copy is restricted to in-frame clones and leaves out a portion. Altogether about 71,000 clones are present, approximately 94% being singletons, with the ten largest covering approximately 14%. The sample in question was CD4+ or CD8+ T cells sorted from blood, obtained in a trial of the OX40 agonist ivuxolimab. These receptors came from an adult with an advanced solid tumor such as melanoma, head and neck, liver or kidney cancer. Each CDR3 is given with its conserved first and last residue. A D gene is named only where the DNA matches it firmly. Only some rows state a clone size, as once, few, many or a class for expanded clones.

d_gene	v_gene	j_gene	abundance	CDR3nt	CDR3aa
NA	TRBV21-1	TRBJ1-5	NA	TGTGCCAGCCCATCCCACGCGCATAGCAATCAGCCCCAGCATTTT	CASPSHAHSNQPQHF
NA	TRBV29-1	TRBJ2-7	once	TGCAGCGTTGGCCCGGACCGATCTAACTACGAGCAGTACTTC	CSVGPDRSNYEQYF
NA	TRBV11-2	TRBJ2-7	NA	TGTGCCAGCAGCTTAGCCTCTTGGCGGGACCTCGAGCAGTACTTC	CASSLASWRDLEQYF
TRBD1	TRBV27	TRBJ1-2	NA	TGTGCCAGCAGTCGGACAGGGGGCAACCCCTTGGATGGCTACACCTTC	CASSRTGGNPLDGYTF
NA	TRBV11-2	TRBJ1-2	NA	TGTGCCAGCAGCTTCAGAGCTAACTATGGCTACACCTTC	CASSFRANYGYTF
TRBD2	TRBV28	TRBJ2-3	NA	TGTGCCAGCAGTCAAATAGCGGGAGGGCCTCGGGGCACAGATACGCAGTATTTT	CASSQIAGGPRGTDTQYF
NA	TRBV28	TRBJ1-5	NA	TGTGCCAGCAGTTTATGGGGGTTCAATCAGCCCCAGCATTTT	CASSLWGFNQPQHF
TRBD2	TRBV27	TRBJ2-7	NA	TGTGCCAGCACCCTAGCACTAGCGGGACCCTACGAGCAGTACTTC	CASTLALAGPYEQYF
NA	TRBV5-1	TRBJ2-7	NA	TGCGCCAGCAGCTTAGCCCCCTACGAGCAGTACTTC	CASSLAPYEQYF
NA	TRBV7-8	TRBJ1-2	NA	TGTGCCAGCAGCTTAAATGAGTATGGCTACACCTTC	CASSLNEYGYTF
NA	TRBV4-2	TRBJ1-1	few	TGTGCCAGCAGCCAAGGACAGGAAGCTTTCTTT	CASSQGQEAFF
NA	TRBV5-8	TRBJ1-1	NA	TGTGCCAGCAGCTGGGCGCGGGGTACCTACAGTGAAGCTTTCTTT	CASSWARGTYSEAFF
TRBD2	TRBV27	TRBJ2-2	NA	TGTGCCAGCCTCACCTCCCGATCCGGGACTAGCGGGACGAACACCGGGGAGCTGTTTTTT	CASLTSRSGTSGTNTGELFF
TRBD2	TRBV7-6	TRBJ2-1	NA	TGTGCCAGCAGCTTGGGTCCCAGCGGGGGGGCCATCTATGAGCAGTTCTTC	CASSLGPSGGAIYEQFF
NA	TRBV7-2	TRBJ1-4	NA	TGTGCCAGCAGCTTAGTAGGGTCAGGTGAAAAACTGTTTTTT	CASSLVGSGEKLFF